These T cell receptor beta chains were read from a single sample in a study of blood T cell repertoires in COVID-19. Here immunoSEQ multiplex PCR was the method, and the copy in TCRdb shows in-frame clones only, minus some. The table shows approximately 50,000 clones, with approximately 80% occurring only once. Source material: peripheral blood. The origin of the receptors is an elderly man with COVID-19, enrolled during active disease. The CDR3 runs from the conserved cysteine through the conserved F or W. D genes are given only for firm matches. Clone size is not always given. Where it is, it says once, few, many or a class for expanded clones.

clone size	D gene	J gene	V gene	CDR3 DNA	CDR3 protein
.	.	TRBJ2-1	TRBV10-3	TGTGCCGTCACCTTGGGTTTAGGGGACAATGAGCAGTTCTTC	CAVTLGLGDNEQFF
.	.	TRBJ1-6	TRBV27	TGTGCCAGCAGTTTGGGCAACATTAATTCACCCCTCCACTTT	CASSLGNINSPLHF
.	.	TRBJ1-3	TRBV4-3	TGCGCCAGCAGCCAAGACTACAGGACCACTGGAAACACCATATATTTT	CASSQDYRTTGNTIYF
.	.	TRBJ1-1	TRBV7-2	TGTGCCAGCAGCCCCCAGTTCGCTGAAGCTTTCTTT	CASSPQFAEAFF
.	.	TRBJ1-5	TRBV30	TGTGCCTGGAGTGATACAGGTGTAAGCAATCAGCCCCAGCATTTT	CAWSDTGVSNQPQHF
.	TRBD1	TRBJ1-2	TRBV4-3	TGCGCCAGCAGCCAAGAATACCGGACAGGGAAGGCCTATGGCTACACCTTC	CASSQEYRTGKAYGYTF
.	.	TRBJ2-1	TRBV6-1	TGTGCCAGCAGTGACAGGGGAGGGACAGGTGAGCAGTTCTTC	CASSDRGGTGEQFF
.	.	TRBJ1-2	TRBV6-5	TGTGCCAGCAGTTCCCGGGGGGAGGACTATGGCTACACCTTC	CASSSRGEDYGYTF
once	.	TRBJ1-1	TRBV7-8	TGTGCCAGCAGCTTAAATTTTGGGAACTTAGGGGCCGAAGCTTTCTTT	CASSLNFGNLGAEAFF
.	TRBD2	TRBJ2-1	TRBV10-2	TGCGCCAGCAAGCTGGCTAGCGGGTTCAATGAGCAGTTCTTC	CASKLASGFNEQFF
.	TRBD2	TRBJ2-3	TRBV3-1/TRBV3-2	TGTGCCAGCAGCCCGCGGGAGATAAGCACAGATACGCAGTATTTT	CASSPREISTDTQYF
.	.	TRBJ2-3	TRBV15	TGTGCCACCAGTAGGGGGGGGGAGGGCACAGATACGCAGTATTTT	CATSRGGEGTDTQYF
.	.	TRBJ2-2	TRBV5-1	TGCGCCAGCAGCTTGGAGACCGGTGGAGCCGGGGAGCTGTTTTTT	CASSLETGGAGELFF
.	TRBD1	TRBJ1-1	TRBV19	TGTGCCAGTAGTGATTCGACAGGGGTAGGTACTGAAGCTTTCTTT	CASSDSTGVGTEAFF
once	.	TRBJ2-5	TRBV15	TGTGCCACCAGCAGATTTTACCTTGGGGCTGATGAAGAGACCCAGTACTTC	CATSRFYLGADEETQYF
.	.	TRBJ1-1	TRBV7-3	TGTGCCAGCAGCCCCGCCCGGGTGAACACTGAAGCTTTCTTT	CASSPARVNTEAFF
.	TRBD2	TRBJ2-3	TRBV29-1	TGCAGCGTTGCCGGGACTAGCGTAACAGATACGCAGTATTTT	CSVAGTSVTDTQYF
.	TRBD1	TRBJ2-7	TRBV3-1/TRBV3-2	TGTGCCAGCAGCGTCCGTTTCCGGACAGGGTTCCACGAGCAGTACTTC	CASSVRFRTGFHEQYF
.	.	TRBJ2-3	TRBV5-4	TGTGCCAGCAGCTCTCCTATGGATACGCAGTATTTT	CASSSPMDTQYF
.	.	TRBJ1-2	TRBV5-1	TGCGCCAGCAGCTTGAGCACGGGAAACTATGGCTACACCTTC	CASSLSTGNYGYTF
.	.	TRBJ1-1	TRBV11-3	TGTGCCAGCAGCTTAGTAAGCTCCGAACCTGAAGCTTTCTTT	CASSLVSSEPEAFF
.	TRBD2	TRBJ2-3	TRBV5-1	TGCGCCAGCAGCCTAACGGGGGGGAAGGCAGATACGCAGTATTTT	CASSLTGGKADTQYF
once	TRBD2	TRBJ2-1	TRBV6-4	TGTGCCAGCAGTCTACTTTGGGCGGGGGGGAAAGATGAGCAGTTCTTC	CASSLLWAGGKDEQFF
few	.	TRBJ2-6	TRBV4-2	TGTGCCAGCAGCCATCGGTCTGGGGCCAACGTCCTGACTTTC	CASSHRSGANVLTF
once	TRBD1	TRBJ1-3	TRBV19	TGTGCCAGTAGTATAGCCCTCACACAGGGGGCTGGAAACACCATATATTTT	CASSIALTQGAGNTIYF
.	TRBD1	TRBJ1-2	TRBV19	TGTGCCAGTAGTCCGCCGACAGGGCCTTTCCTCTACACCTTC	CASSPPTGPFLYTF